This TCR beta chain came from a study of T cell repertoires in cytomegalovirus infection. In the study overall: CMV epitopes, recently identified HLA-C-restricted and well-studied HLA-B-restricted, were used. Matching HLA type and CMV infection were both indicated by public TCR beta signatures. Points from the study as a whole: Cumulative public TCR beta family frequency identified CMV carriers with the relevant HLA. Within the response measured ex vivo, HLA-C-restricted CMV-specific TCR beta clonotypes were dominant.

The CDR3 totals 15 residues. Germline-derived CDR1 and CDR2 are LNHDA and SQIVND (reference sequence). V lost 5 bases and J lost 0, with 13 bases in between. MiXCR was run by TCRdb on the reads, yielding one entry per CDR3 protein. The sample lists about 920,000 distinct CDR3 sequences; roughly 30% were seen once. Concerning this clonotype: The antigen is undetermined.

This clonotype was sampled from a human donor in good health (CMV status not recorded). Some clones in this sample may be carry-over from other donors' samples. The rearrangement uses TRBV19 and TRBJ1-1; a weak D match, TRBD1 (5 bases). The sample consisted of cultured CD8+ T cells from PBMCs, taken from culture after CMV antigen stimulation. Here the CDR3 reads CASSPWGSLNTEAFF. The CDR3 coding sequence is TGTGCCAGTAGTCCCTGGGGGTCCTTGAACACTGAAGCTTTCTTT. Full variable domain (outside the CDR3, taken from reference TRBV19 and TRBJ1-1): DGGITQSPKYLFRKEGQNVTLSCEQNLNHDAMYWYRQDPGQGLRLIYYSQIVNDFQKGDIAEGYSVSREKKESFPLTVTSAQKNPTAFYLCASSPWGSLNTEAFFGQGTRLTVV.